These 5 T cell receptor beta chains originate from one sample sequenced in a study of OX40 agonist ivuxolimab in advanced cancers. Produced via immunoSEQ multiplex PCR; TCRdb's table is partial and in-frame only. The sample consists of approximately 7,000 clones, 70% to 80% of them appearing once. Sequenced here: CD4+ or CD8+ T cells sorted from blood, sampled in a trial of the OX40 agonist ivuxolimab. These receptor sequences come from an adult with an advanced solid tumor such as melanoma, head and neck, liver or kidney cancer.

The V call is TRBV7-2, the J call TRBJ2-5; D is possibly TRBD1 or TRBD2 (5 bases each). Germline CDR1 is SGHTA and CDR2 is FQGNSA. V lost 2 bases and J lost 1, with 17 bases in between. This CDR3 comprises 17 residues. The CDR3 nucleotides are TGTGCCAGCAGCTTAAAGGGAGCAGGGATAGCCCAAGAGACCCAGTACTTC. This gives the protein CASSLKGAGIAQETQYF.

CDR3 protein: CASSPTLGYGYTF. In DNA, the CDR3 is TGTGCCAGCAGCCCGACATTGGGCTATGGCTACACCTTC. J is TRBJ1-2 and V is TRBV7-8; D remains ambiguous. V gave up 5 bases and J gave up 4 bases, with 11 bases separating them. Germline assignment: CDR1 SGHVS and CDR2 FQNEAQ. The length of the CDR3 is 13 residues.

In this sample, this clone turned up a few times. This sequence joins TRBV6-6 and TRBJ2-7; possibly TRBD2 for D (5 bases). Germline V gives CDR1 MNHNY, CDR2 SVGAGI (reference sequence). V was clipped by 7 bases and J by 0 bases, with 16 bases between them. This CDR3 is 15 amino acids long. CDR3 DNA: TGTGCCAGCAATGGTGTCAGCACTAGCTCCTACGAGCAGTACTTC. It translates to CASNGVSTSSYEQYF.

This chain uses TRBV5-6 with TRBJ1-1, with D maybe TRBD1 (5 bases). The CDR3 totals 15 residues. The germline CDR1 and CDR2 sequences are SGHDT and YYEEEE. Trimming pared 1 base from V and 4 bases from J, leaving 14 bases between. The CDR3 loop reads CASSLLRGGATEAFF. The CDR3 nucleotides read TGTGCCAGCAGCTTGTTACGGGGGGGAGCCACTGAAGCTTTCTTT. Using reference TRBV5-6 and TRBJ1-1 for the parts outside the CDR3, the full variable domain is DAGVTQSPTHLIKTRGQQVTLRCSPKSGHDTVSWYQQALGQGPQFIFQYYEEEERQRGNFPDRFSGHQFPNYSSELNVNALLLGDSALYLCASSLLRGGATEAFFGQGTRLTVV.

The V call is TRBV9, the J call TRBJ2-7; 8 nucleotides align to TRBD2. The germline V gene encodes CDR1 SGDLS and CDR2 YYNGEE. The CDR3 runs 14 residues. V was pared by 4 bases and J by 2 bases, with 5 bases of the junction left unmatched. The CDR3 reads CASSRGGSPYEQYF. The CDR3 DNA reads as TGTGCCAGCAGCCGGGGGGGCTCCCCCTACGAGCAGTACTTC.